A single sample gave rise to the 22 T cell receptor beta chains below, sequenced in a study of cytomegalovirus exposure and HLA in healthy donors. The PCR made use of 60 Vbeta and 13 Jbeta primers. Sequenced by immunoSEQ multiplex PCR; TCRdb stores in-frame clones only, minus some. The table includes around 120,000 clones, about 79% detected once. Sequencing input: PBMCs. The receptors shown here come from a young man in good health and CMV-seronegative.

The chain couples TRBV30 to TRBJ1-2; TRBD1 is a possible D gene (5 bases). Trimming pared 2 bases from V and 5 bases from J, leaving 12 bases between. This CDR3 has 13 amino acids. Germline loops: CDR1 GTSNPN, CDR2 SVGIG (reference sequence). DNA of the CDR3: TGTGCCTGGAGTAGCGGGGCAGCATATGGCTACACCTTC. It yields the protein CAWSSGAAYGYTF.

The V and J genes are TRBV5-4 and TRBJ2-1, with 10 positions matching TRBD2. V shed 7 bases and J 4 bases; nucleotides not matched to a gene: 8. Germline-derived CDR1 and CDR2 are SGHNT and YYREEE (reference sequence). This CDR3 contains 15 residues. CDR3 region: CASRHASGSYNEQFF. The CDR3, as DNA: TGTGCCAGCCGCCATGCTAGCGGGAGTTACAATGAGCAGTTCTTC.

The chain couples TRBV10-3 to TRBJ2-7; 8 bases map to TRBD1. Germline lookup yields CDR1 ENHRY and CDR2 SYGVKD. The CDR3 is made up of 16 amino acids. The V segment lost 4 bases and the J segment 2 bases; nucleotides outside the gene matches: 10. The CDR3 spells CAISAGPGTGTYEQYV. CDR3 nucleotide sequence: TGTGCCATCAGTGCCGGTCCCGGGACAGGCACCTACGAGCAGTACGTC.

The chain uses TRBV11-2 and TRBJ2-1; 9 nucleotides line up with TRBD2. The CDR3 consists of 16 residues. Germline V gene sequence: CDR1 SGHAT, CDR2 FQNNGV. V gave up 4 bases and J gave up 8 bases; unmatched junction bases: 12. CDR3 in amino acids: CASSWALAGLVDEQFF. The CDR3 DNA reads TGTGCCAGCAGCTGGGCTCTAGCGGGACTGGTAGATGAGCAGTTCTTC.

Notes on this clone: One end of the junction fails to match germline, which may point to a read error. V and J are TRBV7-9 and TRBJ1-1; D is ambiguous. The CDR3 spans 12 residues. Germline-derived CDR1 and CDR2 are SEHNR and FQNEAQ (reference sequence). CDR3 bases: TGTTCCAGCAGCTTTTCGGGAACTGAAGCTTTCTTT. Its translation is CSSSFSGTEAFF.

The V gene is TRBV5-6, the J gene TRBJ2-4; 11 bases match TRBD1. V dropped 2 bases and J dropped 6; count of bases not matched to a gene: 10. The length of the CDR3 is 17 residues. Germline CDR1 and CDR2: SGHDT and YYEEEE. The CDR3 DNA reads TGTGCCAGCAGCTTCTACCCCGCCGGGACAGGGGGAAACATTCAGTACTTC. It specifies CASSFYPAGTGGNIQYF.

The J gene is TRBJ2-2, the V gene TRBV5-1; a weak D match, TRBD1 (6 bases). V was cut by 4 bases and J by 4 bases, with 17 bases left in between. The CDR3 consists of 16 residues. CDR1 and CDR2 (germline): SGHRS, YFSETQ. The CDR3 is CASSPGTSKFTGELFF. CDR3 DNA sequence: TGCGCCAGCAGCCCGGGGACATCTAAGTTCACCGGGGAGCTGTTTTTT.

The V call is TRBV18, the J call TRBJ2-1, with D perhaps matching TRBD1 (6 bases). The germline gives CDR1 KGHSH, CDR2 LQKENI. V gave up 6 bases and J gave up 14 bases, with 17 bases separating them. The CDR3 is made up of 12 amino acids. For the CDR3, the DNA is TGTGCCAGCTCCCCCACGACAGGTTCGAAGTTCTTC. It is translated as CASSPTTGSKFF.

The chain uses TRBV7-2 and TRBJ2-1, with 10 positions matching TRBD2. Germline CDR1 SGHTA, CDR2 FQGNSA. This CDR3 is built from 16 residues. V was pared by 4 bases and J by 0 bases, with 3 bases of the junction left unmatched. The CDR3 DNA sequence: TGTGCCAGCAGCTATTCTAGCGGGAGCTCCTACAATGAGCAGTTCTTC. The encoded protein is CASSYSSGSSYNEQFF.

The chain employs TRBV14 and TRBJ2-1; TRBD2 matches at 14 bases. With 1 base clipped from V and 4 bases from J, the junction kept 9 bases outside the gene matches. The V gene's germline CDR1 is SGHDN and CDR2 FVKESK. This CDR3 has 19 amino acids. CDR3 loop: CASSQARGTSGRVYNEQFF. CDR3 in DNA: TGTGCCAGCAGCCAAGCCCGTGGGACTAGCGGGAGAGTGTACAATGAGCAGTTCTTC.

This clone was detected only a few times. CDR3 DNA sequence: TGTGCCAGCAGCTTCTCCGGACTGGTCTACGAGCAGTACGTC. The encoded protein is CASSFSGLVYEQYV. This sequence joins TRBV5-5 and TRBJ2-7, with a weak D call TRBD2 (5 bases). Between the trimmed V and J ends, which lost 2 bases and 3 bases, there was a span of 12 bases. Germline CDR1 SGHKS, CDR2 YYEKEE (reference sequence). CDR3 length equals 14 residues.

A few counts support this clone. The chain links TRBV7-3 to TRBJ2-7, with D possibly being TRBD2 (6 bases). The CDR3 is 15 amino acids. V shed 3 bases and J shed 5 bases, with 17 bases lying between them. Germline CDR1 SGHTA, CDR2 FQGTGA. CDR3 region: CASSLGGASKHEQYV. As DNA, the CDR3 is TGTGCCAGCAGCTTGGGCGGGGCTAGCAAACACGAGCAGTACGTC.

This clone was picked up a small number of times. The V and J genes are TRBV11-1 and TRBJ1-2; the match to TRBD1 covers 7 bases. The CDR3 is 13 amino acids. CDR1 is SGHAT, CDR2 FQDESV, per germline (reference sequence). The V gene end was trimmed by 4 bases and the J gene end by 8 bases; junction bases not matched to a gene: 7. CDR3 bases: TGTGCCAGCAGCTCCCCAGGGGGACGGGGCTACACCTTC. Translating gives CASSSPGGRGYTF. The whole variable domain, filled in from reference TRBV11-1 and TRBJ1-2, reads EAEVAQSPRYKITEKSQAVAFWCDPISGHATLYWYRQILGQGPELLVQFQDESVVDDSQLPKDRFSAERLKGVDSTLKIQPAELGDSAMYLCASSSPGGRGYTFGSGTRLTVV.

The CDR3 protein is CASSFGRSAAYEQYF. Written as DNA, the CDR3 is TGTGCCAGCAGTTTTGGTCGCAGCGCGGCCTACGAGCAGTACTTC. The chain has TRBV27 and TRBJ2-7; no firm D call. The CDR3 has 15 residues. The ends were cut back, 3 bases at V and 2 bases at J, with 14 bases in the middle. Germline V gene lookup returns CDR1 MNHEY and CDR2 SMNVEV (reference sequence).

This clone was observed a handful of times. This chain links TRBV7-8 with TRBJ1-1, with a tentative D call TRBD1 (6 bases). Germline CDR1 is SGHVS and CDR2 is FQNEAQ. With 6 bases removed from V and 5 bases from J, the gap between germline ends came to 22 bases. This CDR3 region has 16 residues. The CDR3 region has the DNA TGTGCCAGCAGTCGAATCGGGACACCCATTTCAACTGAAGCTTTCTTT. It specifies CASSRIGTPISTEAFF.

The chain uses TRBV28 and TRBJ2-5; D may be TRBD2 (6 bases). This CDR3 region has 13 residues. Germline loops: CDR1 MDHEN, CDR2 SYDVKM. The V end was cut by 6 bases, the J end by 5 bases, with 13 bases between. The CDR3 sequence is CASRTSSPETQYF. CDR3 nucleotides: TGTGCCAGCAGGACTAGTTCCCCTGAGACCCAGTACTTC.

The chain couples TRBV5-6 to TRBJ2-7; D not certain. The CDR3 has 14 amino acids. V was pared by 4 bases and J by 2 bases, with 13 bases between. Germline-derived CDR1 and CDR2 are SGHDT and YYEEEE. The chain's CDR3 is CASSRLGEAYEQYF. For the CDR3, the DNA is TGTGCCAGCAGCAGACTTGGTGAAGCCTACGAGCAGTACTTC.

The chain couples TRBV18 to TRBJ2-1; 8 bases align to TRBD2. There are 15 residues in the CDR3. From germline, CDR1 is KGHSH and CDR2 LQKENI. V gave up 0 bases and J gave up 5 bases; unmatched junction bases: 3. The CDR3 loop is CASSPPGLGNNEQFF. The CDR3, as DNA: TGTGCCAGCTCACCACCGGGACTAGGAAACAATGAGCAGTTCTTC. The complete variable domain, with remaining parts taken from reference TRBV18 and TRBJ2-1, reads NAGVMQNPRHLVRRRGQEARLRCSPMKGHSHVYWYRQLPEEGLKFMVYLQKENIIDESGMPKERFSAEFPKEGPSILRIQQVVRGDSAAYFCASSPPGLGNNEQFFGPGTRLTVL.

With regard to this clone: This sample also contains other DNA sequences that code for the same CDR3. CDR3 sequence reads: CASSTGTGSNTEAFF. The CDR3 nucleotides read TGCGCCAGCAGCACCGGGACAGGGTCGAACACTGAAGCTTTCTTT. The rearrangement joins TRBV5-1 to TRBJ1-1, with TRBD1 matching over 9 bases. Germline V gene sequence: CDR1 SGHRS, CDR2 YFSETQ. The CDR3 spans 15 residues. Trimming removed 4 bases from V and 1 base from J; junction bases left unmatched: 5.

V is TRBV30 and J is TRBJ2-6; D remains ambiguous. V was clipped by 4 bases and J by 4 bases, with 11 bases between them. The CDR3 totals 14 residues. From germline, CDR1 is GTSNPN and CDR2 SVGIG (reference sequence). DNA of the CDR3: TGTGCCTGGATCGAGGAATCCGGGGCCAACGTCCTGACTTTC. The encoded protein is CAWIEESGANVLTF.

DNA of the CDR3: TGTGCCAGCAGTTACCGTGAGGGAAATGAGCAGTTCTTC. Its protein product is CASSYREGNEQFF. This sequence joins TRBV6-5 and TRBJ2-1, with a possible D match to TRBD2 (5 bases). The CDR3 runs 13 residues. From germline, CDR1 is MNHEY and CDR2 SVGAGI. Trimming removed 2 bases at V and 7 bases at J, with 9 bases between.

J is TRBJ1-1 and V is TRBV19; no firm D call. The CDR3 contains 14 residues. The germline CDR1 and CDR2 sequences are LNHDA and SQIVND (reference sequence). The V end lost 3 bases, the J end lost 3 bases, and 11 bases lay between the germline ends. CDR3: CASSMDRSYTEAFF. CDR3 in DNA: TGTGCCAGTAGTATGGATAGGAGCTACACTGAAGCTTTCTTT.